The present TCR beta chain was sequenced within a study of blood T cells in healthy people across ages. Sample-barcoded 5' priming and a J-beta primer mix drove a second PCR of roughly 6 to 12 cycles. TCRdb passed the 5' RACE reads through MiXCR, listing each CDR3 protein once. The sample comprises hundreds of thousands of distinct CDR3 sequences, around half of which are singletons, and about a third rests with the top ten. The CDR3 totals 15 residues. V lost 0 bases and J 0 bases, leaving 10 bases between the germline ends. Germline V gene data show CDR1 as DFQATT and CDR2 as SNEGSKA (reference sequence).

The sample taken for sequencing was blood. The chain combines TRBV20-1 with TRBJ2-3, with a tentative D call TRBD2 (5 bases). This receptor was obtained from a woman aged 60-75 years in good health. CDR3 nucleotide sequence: TGCAGTGCTAGAGATGAGCGGACTAGCACAGATACGCAGTATTTT. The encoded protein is CSARDERTSTDTQYF.